Listed here is a single TCR beta chain. Seattle's cohort entered during active infection and was followed longitudinally. The V end lost 2 bases, the J end lost 5 bases, and 20 bases lay between the germline ends. Germline lookup yields CDR1 SGDLS and CDR2 YYNGEE. The CDR3 length is 16 residues. These data belong to a study of blood T cell repertoires in COVID-19. About the research overall: Samples came from the United States, Italy and Spain, spanning acute and convalescent COVID-19.

Original analysis: Reference gene primer amplification in the assay estimated nucleated cell counts. Sequencing used immunoSEQ multiplex PCR; TCRdb keeps in-frame clones, though not all of them. V and J calls plus clone size are reproduced from that table; the DNA served to infer D and trimming. In the table there are some 270,000 clones, 90% of which are singletons. The receptor comes from a woman aged 55-70 years with COVID-19, enrolled during active disease. The rearrangement uses TRBV9 and TRBJ2-7, with TRBD2 as a possible D gene (6 bases). Specimen: peripheral blood. CDR3 residues: CASSVRAGTLLHEQYF. In DNA form, the CDR3 reads TGTGCCAGCAGCGTGCGGGCCGGGACTTTGCTACACGAGCAGTACTTC.